The 14 T cell receptor beta chains below come from one sample, sequenced in a study of blood T cell repertoires in COVID-19. TCRdb keeps only in-frame clones here, not all; method: immunoSEQ multiplex PCR. This table holds about 350,000 clones, 80% to 90% found once. Sequenced material: peripheral blood. All receptors derive from a woman aged 45-65 years with COVID-19, enrolled during active disease.

The rearrangement uses TRBV10-1 and TRBJ2-1, with 11 bases aligning to TRBD2. The germline V gene encodes CDR1 WNHNN and CDR2 SYGVQD (reference sequence). V trimming: 6 bases; J trimming: 2 bases; junction bases outside the gene matches: 6. This CDR3 has 16 residues. The CDR3 spells CASSTTSGRTYNEQFF. DNA of the CDR3: TGCGCCAGCAGCACTACTAGCGGGAGAACCTACAATGAGCAGTTCTTC.

The genes are TRBV11-2 and TRBJ1-1; D perhaps matches TRBD1 (6 bases). V lost 4 bases, J lost 5 bases, and 23 bases lay in between. The CDR3 is made up of 17 amino acids. CDR1 is SGHAT, CDR2 FQNNGV, per germline. This CDR3 reads CASSSRGWDIFRTEAFF. CDR3 sequence (DNA): TGTGCCAGCAGCTCCCGAGGTTGGGACATTTTTAGGACTGAAGCTTTCTTT.

This clone showed up just once. The J gene is TRBJ2-3, the V gene TRBV29-1; 9 bases fit TRBD1. Per the germline V gene, CDR1 is SQVTM and CDR2 is ANQGSEA. V gave up 7 bases and J gave up 4 bases; unmatched junction bases: 18. CDR3 length: 17 residues. The CDR3 DNA follows: TGCAGCGCCCCCCTGGGGAGGTCCGGGACAGGGTCAGATACGCAGTATTTT. Residues: CSAPLGRSGTGSDTQYF.

The chain couples TRBV30 to TRBJ2-1; TRBD2 aligns across 9 bases. After removal of 0 bases from V and 0 bases from J, the junction contained 6 bases not matched to a gene. Per the germline V gene, CDR1 is GTSNPN and CDR2 is SVGIG (reference sequence). This CDR3 is built from 17 residues. In nucleotides, the CDR3 is TGTGCCTGGAGTGTGACTAGCGGTCGACCCTCCTACAATGAGCAGTTCTTC. This sequence encodes CAWSVTSGRPSYNEQFF.

The V and J genes are TRBV30 and TRBJ2-3; D ambiguous. Trimming cost V 1 base and J 5 bases, with 7 bases left between them. CDR1 and CDR2 (germline): GTSNPN, SVGIG (reference sequence). The CDR3 sequence is 12 residues long. CDR3 nucleotide sequence: TGTGCCTGGAGTGAAACCAGAGATACGCAGTATTTT. Amino acids: CAWSETRDTQYF.

The chain links TRBV5-5 to TRBJ1-2, with D possibly matching TRBD1 (6 bases). Per the germline V gene, CDR1 is SGHKS and CDR2 is YYEKEE (reference sequence). The V end was cut by 3 bases, the J end by 1 base, with 10 bases between. This CDR3 spans 14 amino acids. For the CDR3, the DNA is TGTGCCAGCAGCTCAGACAGGTTTAACTATGGCTACACCTTC. This encodes CASSSDRFNYGYTF.

The gene calls are TRBV18 and TRBJ2-1; D is perhaps TRBD2 (5 bases). Trimming removed 2 bases from V and 10 bases from J, with 12 bases in between. Germline CDR1 and CDR2: KGHSH and LQKENI. CDR3 length: 13 amino acids. The CDR3 bases are TGTGCCAGCTCACCAGGAAGCGGTTTCGAGCAGTTCTTC. It translates to CASSPGSGFEQFF.

This clone was seen once. The chain recombines TRBV11-2 with TRBJ2-7; D may be TRBD2 (6 bases). The CDR3 runs 14 residues. Germline CDR1 is SGHAT and CDR2 is FQNNGV. V was cut by 5 bases and J by 2 bases, with 13 bases left in between. The CDR3 DNA reads as TGTGCCAGCAGCCCCGGGGGAGCACCCTACGAGCAGTACTTC. This encodes CASSPGGAPYEQYF.

This chain connects TRBV18 to TRBJ1-2; D may be TRBD1 (6 bases). This CDR3 region has 15 residues. The ends were cut back, 2 bases at V and 6 bases at J, with 16 bases in the middle. From germline, CDR1 is KGHSH and CDR2 LQKENI. CDR3 coding DNA: TGTGCCAGCTCACCAGGTCCAGGGGCAATGGATGGCTACACCTTC. Translating gives CASSPGPGAMDGYTF.

The chain joins TRBV5-6 to TRBJ2-2; 12 nucleotides agree with TRBD2. Germline V gene sequence: CDR1 SGHDT, CDR2 YYEEEE. With V trimmed by 4 bases and J by 4 bases, 11 bases remained unmatched. CDR3 size: 18 residues. CDR3 region: CASSTPTSGSYPTGELFF. CDR3 nucleotide sequence: TGTGCCAGCAGCACCCCGACTAGCGGGAGTTACCCCACCGGGGAGCTGTTTTTT.

The J gene is TRBJ2-5, the V gene TRBV12-3 or TRBV12-4; D perhaps matches TRBD1 (5 bases). V was cut by 2 bases and J by 5 bases, with 6 bases left in between. This CDR3 region has 12 residues. This chain's CDR3 is CASSLKGETQYF. DNA for the CDR3: TGTGCCAGCAGTTTAAAGGGGGAGACCCAGTACTTC.

This sequence joins TRBV20-1 and TRBJ1-4; D unresolved. The CDR3 extends over 15 amino acids. Trimming removed 3 bases at V and 3 bases at J, with 14 bases between. The germline gives CDR1 DFQATT, CDR2 SNEGSKA (reference sequence). This CDR3 is CSASYPVLSNEKLFF. DNA of the CDR3: TGCAGTGCTAGTTATCCTGTACTCTCTAATGAAAAACTGTTTTTT.

The gene calls are TRBV5-1 and TRBJ2-3; 11 nucleotides line up with TRBD2. Germline CDR1 and CDR2: SGHRS and YFSETQ. V lost 1 base and J lost 4; bases outside the gene matches: 2. There are 15 residues in the CDR3. The CDR3 nucleotides are TGCGCCAGCAGCTTGACTAGCGGGAGCCCAGATACGCAGTATTTT. Translation: CASSLTSGSPDTQYF.

The rearrangement links TRBV7-2 to TRBJ1-4; D is ambiguous. Germline V gene sequence: CDR1 SGHTA, CDR2 FQGNSA. The CDR3 has 14 residues. Trimming removed 0 bases from V and 7 bases from J, with 9 bases in between. CDR3 region: CASSLARRGEKLFF. CDR3 DNA: TGTGCCAGCAGCTTAGCTCGCCGGGGTGAAAAACTGTTTTTT.